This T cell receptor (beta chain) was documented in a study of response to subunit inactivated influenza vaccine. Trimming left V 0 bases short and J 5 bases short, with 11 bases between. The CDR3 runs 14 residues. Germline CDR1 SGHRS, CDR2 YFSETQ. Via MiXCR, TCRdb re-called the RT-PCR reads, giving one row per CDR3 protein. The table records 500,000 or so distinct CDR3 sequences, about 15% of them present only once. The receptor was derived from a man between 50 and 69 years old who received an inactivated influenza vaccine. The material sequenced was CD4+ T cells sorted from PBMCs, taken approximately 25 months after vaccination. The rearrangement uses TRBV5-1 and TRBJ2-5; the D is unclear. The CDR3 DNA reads TGCGCCAGCAGCTTGGCCTCGTTGGGGGAGACCCAGTACTTC. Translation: CASSLASLGETQYF. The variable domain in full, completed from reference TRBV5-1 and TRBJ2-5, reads KAGVTQTPRYLIKTRGQQVTLSCSPISGHRSVSWYQQTPGQGLQFLFEYFSETQRNKGNFPGRFSGRQFSNSRSEMNVSTLELGDSALYLCASSLASLGETQYFGPGTRLLVL.